The rows below give T cell receptor beta chains drawn from one sample of a study of human T cells and chemical hapten exposure. From the RACE reads, TCRdb called clonotypes with MiXCR, one entry per CDR3 protein. This sample has some 150,000 distinct CDR3 sequences, with approximately 10% found just once. The input for sequencing was whole blood, taken in connection with sensitization to the hapten diphenylcyclopropenone (DPC). The receptors originated from a woman between 45 and 65 years old with alopecia areata. Some clones in this sample may be carry-over from other donors' samples. Both conserved end residues are part of each CDR3. Fields, in order: D gene, clone size, V gene, J gene, CDR3 protein, CDR3 DNA. D genes are given only for firm matches. Clone sizes are given selectively: once, few, many, or a class where the clone is expanded.

-	-	TRBV20-1	TRBJ2-7	CSASPLDTEQYF	TGCAGTGCTAGCCCGCTCGATACCGAGCAGTACTTC
TRBD2	-	TRBV20-1	TRBJ2-2	CSAKIGLAGGPGTGELFF	TGCAGTGCCAAAATAGGACTAGCGGGAGGGCCGGGCACCGGGGAGCTGTTTTTT
-	few	TRBV2	TRBJ2-7	CASSILPYEQYF	TGTGCCAGCAGTATACTTCCCTACGAGCAGTACTTC
-	many	TRBV11-2	TRBJ2-5	CASSLDQETQYF	TGTGCCAGCAGCTTAGATCAAGAGACCCAGTACTTC
TRBD1	-	TRBV19	TRBJ2-7	CASSIGTVSYEQYF	TGTGCCAGTAGTATCGGGACAGTATCCTACGAGCAGTACTTC
-	few	TRBV6-1	TRBJ1-2	CASSDPGHYGYTF	TGTGCCAGCAGTGATCCAGGGCACTATGGCTACACCTTC
TRBD2	-	TRBV7-3	TRBJ2-2	CASSSYSGSRELFF	TGTGCCAGCAGTTCTTATAGCGGGAGCAGGGAGCTGTTTTTT
TRBD1	few	TRBV6-1	TRBJ1-1	CASSIRTGQNTEAFF	TGTGCCAGCAGTATTCGGACAGGGCAGAACACTGAAGCTTTCTTT
-	few	TRBV7-9	TRBJ1-5	CASSFGSQPQHF	TGTGCCAGCAGCTTTGGGAGTCAGCCCCAGCATTTT
TRBD1	few	TRBV7-9	TRBJ1-6	CASSVGQGVSLHF	TGTGCCAGCAGCGTCGGACAGGGGGTCTCCCTCCACTTT
-	many	TRBV20-1	TRBJ2-6	CSAPQGFGANVLTF	TGCAGTGCTCCACAGGGCTTTGGGGCCAACGTCCTGACTTTC
-	few	TRBV21-1	TRBJ1-6	CASVSPGDRGNSPLHF	TGTGCCAGCGTCTCCCCAGGGGACAGGGGAAATTCACCCCTCCACTTT
-	-	TRBV6-1	TRBJ2-2	CASSEVGESTGELFF	TGTGCCAGCAGTGAAGTTGGGGAGAGCACCGGGGAGCTGTTTTTT
TRBD2	many	TRBV28	TRBJ2-3	CASATPLAGGLNTQYF	TGTGCCAGCGCTACACCCCTAGCGGGAGGGCTAAATACGCAGTATTTT
-	few	TRBV12-3/TRBV12-4	TRBJ2-7	CASSRTDRIPYEQYF	TGTGCCAGCAGTCGTACGGATCGGATTCCATACGAGCAGTACTTC
TRBD2	few	TRBV7-3	TRBJ2-3	CASSLMGLAGVDTQYF	TGTGCCAGCAGCTTAATGGGTCTAGCGGGAGTAGATACGCAGTATTTT
TRBD1	many	TRBV20-1	TRBJ1-2	CSARADRGQDYGYTF	TGCAGTGCTAGGGCGGACAGGGGGCAAGACTATGGCTACACCTTC
-	few	TRBV13	TRBJ2-5	CASSQAGLAMGAETQYF	TGTGCCAGCAGCCAAGCGGGTCTAGCGATGGGGGCAGAGACCCAGTACTTC
-	many	TRBV6-5	TRBJ2-3	CASSLSDTQYF	TGTGCCAGCAGCTTATCAGATACGCAGTATTTT
TRBD2	once	TRBV6-6	TRBJ2-7	CASRLTAGVSSPGEQYF	TGTGCCAGCAGACTCACAGCGGGAGTGTCTTCTCCGGGGGAGCAGTACTTC
-	few	TRBV11-2	TRBJ2-3	CASSLSPGGRTDTQYF	TGTGCCAGCAGCTTAAGCCCCGGGGGACGCACAGATACGCAGTATTTT
-	-	TRBV12-3/TRBV12-4	TRBJ2-1	CASSSPGRSYNEQFF	TGTGCCAGCAGTTCCCCGGGACGGTCCTACAATGAGCAGTTCTTC
-	few	TRBV29-1	TRBJ1-1	CSVVSSTEAFF	TGCAGCGTTGTCAGTAGTACTGAAGCTTTCTTT
TRBD1	many	TRBV29-1	TRBJ2-5	CSVGTGGLETQYF	TGCAGCGTGGGGACAGGGGGCCTAGAGACCCAGTACTTC
TRBD2	few	TRBV20-1	TRBJ2-1	CSVGAGLLYEQFF	TGCAGTGTTGGTGCGGGACTACTATATGAGCAGTTCTTC
TRBD1	few	TRBV28	TRBJ2-7	CASSSSGTGIYEQYF	TGTGCCAGCAGTTCATCCGGGACAGGGATATACGAGCAGTACTTC
-	-	TRBV19	TRBJ2-4	CASSPGPPLNIQYF	TGTGCCAGTAGTCCGGGACCCCCTTTGAACATTCAGTACTTC
TRBD1	many	TRBV6-2/TRBV6-3	TRBJ2-7	CASDGTGYNEQYF	TGTGCCAGCGACGGGACAGGGTATAACGAGCAGTACTTC
-	-	TRBV12-3/TRBV12-4	TRBJ2-1	CASRLGAYNEQFF	TGTGCCAGCAGATTGGGAGCCTACAATGAGCAGTTCTTC
-	many	TRBV6-5	TRBJ2-5	CASRPRTVQETQYF	TGTGCCAGCAGACCCCGGACTGTTCAAGAGACCCAGTACTTC
TRBD1	-	TRBV5-1	TRBJ2-5	CASSLEPAGGSETQYF	TGCGCCAGCAGCCTGGAACCGGCAGGGGGCAGTGAGACCCAGTACTTC
-	many	TRBV18	TRBJ2-1	CASSTRATDEQFF	TGTGCCAGCTCCACCAGGGCTACGGATGAGCAGTTCTTC
TRBD2	-	TRBV7-2	TRBJ2-1	CASSLVSSGRTSSYNEQFF	TGTGCCAGCAGCTTAGTCTCTAGCGGGAGGACGAGCTCCTACAATGAGCAGTTCTTC
-	-	TRBV7-2	TRBJ2-3	CASTSRRRFGDTQYF	TGTGCCAGCACCTCCCGGAGGAGATTCGGAGATACGCAGTATTTT
-	-	TRBV7-2	TRBJ2-1	CASSSQALSLPSEQFF	TGTGCCAGCAGCTCACAGGCCCTTTCCCTCCCGAGTGAGCAGTTCTTC
-	few	TRBV7-2	TRBJ1-2	CASSLGWRGYTF	TGTGCCAGCAGCTTAGGTTGGCGGGGCTACACCTTC
-	-	TRBV20-1	TRBJ2-1	CSARDHRGEQFF	TGCAGTGCTAGAGATCACCGGGGCGAGCAGTTCTTC
-	few	TRBV29-1	TRBJ2-7	CSVRPGSTEQYF	TGCAGCGTGAGGCCAGGGTCAACCGAGCAGTACTTC
-	-	TRBV11-1	TRBJ1-1	CASSRDWGTEAFF	TGTGCCAGCAGCCGCGACTGGGGAACTGAAGCTTTCTTT